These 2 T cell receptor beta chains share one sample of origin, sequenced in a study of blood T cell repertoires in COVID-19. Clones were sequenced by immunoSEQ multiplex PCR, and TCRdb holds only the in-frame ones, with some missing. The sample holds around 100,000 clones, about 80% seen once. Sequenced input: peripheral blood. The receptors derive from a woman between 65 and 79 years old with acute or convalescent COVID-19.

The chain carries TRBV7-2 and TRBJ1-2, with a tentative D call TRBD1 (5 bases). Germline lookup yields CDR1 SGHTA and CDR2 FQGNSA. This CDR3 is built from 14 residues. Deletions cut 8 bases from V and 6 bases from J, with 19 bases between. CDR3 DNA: TGTGCCAGCTCCTCTTCCGGGGGATCGGATGGCTACACCTTC. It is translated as CASSSSGGSDGYTF.

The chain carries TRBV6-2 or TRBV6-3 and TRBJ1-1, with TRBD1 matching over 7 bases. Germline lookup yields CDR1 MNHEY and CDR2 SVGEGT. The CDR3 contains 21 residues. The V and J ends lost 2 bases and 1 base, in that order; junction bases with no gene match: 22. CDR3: CASSYDPLLTGLTLRNTEAFF. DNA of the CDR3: TGTGCCAGCAGTTACGACCCCCTCTTGACAGGGCTGACGCTTCGGAACACTGAAGCTTTCTTT.